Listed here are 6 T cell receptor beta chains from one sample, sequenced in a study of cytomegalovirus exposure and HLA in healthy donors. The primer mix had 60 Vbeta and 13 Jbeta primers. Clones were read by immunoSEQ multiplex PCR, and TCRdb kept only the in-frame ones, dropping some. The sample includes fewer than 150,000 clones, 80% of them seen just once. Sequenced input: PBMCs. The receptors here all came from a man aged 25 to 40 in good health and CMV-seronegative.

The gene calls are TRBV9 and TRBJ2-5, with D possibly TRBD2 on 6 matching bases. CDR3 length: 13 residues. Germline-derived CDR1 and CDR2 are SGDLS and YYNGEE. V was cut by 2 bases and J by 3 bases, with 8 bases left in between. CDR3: CASSVWGEETQYF. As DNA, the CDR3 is TGTGCCAGCAGCGTTTGGGGGGAAGAGACCCAGTACTTC.

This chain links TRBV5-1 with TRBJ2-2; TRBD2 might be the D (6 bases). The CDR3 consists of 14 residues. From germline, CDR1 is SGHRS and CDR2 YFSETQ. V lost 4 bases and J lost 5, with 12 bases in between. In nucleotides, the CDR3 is TGCGCCAGCAGCGACGGGAGCTTAACCGGGGAGCTGTTTTTT. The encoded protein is CASSDGSLTGELFF.

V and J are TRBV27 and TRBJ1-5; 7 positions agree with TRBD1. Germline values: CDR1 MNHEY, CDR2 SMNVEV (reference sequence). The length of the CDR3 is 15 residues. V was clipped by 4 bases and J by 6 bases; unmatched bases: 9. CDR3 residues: CASSSKGAGSQPQHF. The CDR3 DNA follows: TGTGCCAGCAGTTCCAAGGGGGCGGGGAGTCAGCCCCAGCATTTT.

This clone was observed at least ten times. The CDR3: CASSYRGNQPQHF. In nucleotides, the CDR3 is TGTGCCAGCAGCTACAGGGGCAATCAGCCCCAGCATTTT. V gene TRBV7-2 combines with J gene TRBJ1-5; weak D call: TRBD1 (6 bases). Germline V gene sequence: CDR1 SGHTA, CDR2 FQGNSA. V lost 4 bases to trimming and J lost 2 bases, with 6 bases between them. This CDR3 has 13 amino acids.

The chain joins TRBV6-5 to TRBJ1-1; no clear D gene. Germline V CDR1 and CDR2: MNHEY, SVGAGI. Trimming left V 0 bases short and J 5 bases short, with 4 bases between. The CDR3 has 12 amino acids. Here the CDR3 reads CASSYSSTEAFF. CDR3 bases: TGTGCCAGCAGTTACTCTTCTACTGAAGCTTTCTTT.

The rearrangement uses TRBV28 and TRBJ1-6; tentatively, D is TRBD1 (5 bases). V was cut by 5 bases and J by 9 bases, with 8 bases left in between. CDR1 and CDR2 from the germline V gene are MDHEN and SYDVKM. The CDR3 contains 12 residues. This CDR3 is CASSLRVSPLHF. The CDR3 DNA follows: TGTGCCAGCAGTCTCAGGGTTTCACCCCTCCACTTT.